These T cell receptor beta chains were read from a single sample in a study of Ad26.COV2.S vaccination and SARS-CoV-2 variants. Assay used: immunoSEQ multiplex PCR; TCRdb lists only in-frame clones, some missing. The table lists 440,000 or so clones, roughly 90% of them singletons. Sample: peripheral blood, taken in a trial of Ad26.COV2.S vaccine versus placebo. Every receptor here comes from a person between 18 and 60 years old who received the Ad26.COV2.S COVID-19 vaccine or a placebo. CDR3s include the opening cysteine and the closing phenylalanine or tryptophan. Each record gives: CDR3 DNA, CDR3 protein, clone size, J gene, V gene, D gene. D genes are given only for firm matches. Some rows mark clone size as missing; the rest say once, few, many or name a class of expanded clone.

TGTGCCAGCGCTCTTGGCACCTCCTACAATGAGCAGTTCTTC CASALGTSYNEQFF - TRBJ2-1 TRBV27 -
TGCGCCAGCAGCCCCGGAACATGGGTATTCACTGAAGCTTTCTTT CASSPGTWVFTEAFF - TRBJ1-1 TRBV4-3 -
TGTGCCAGCAGCCTAGGGACAGGGGGAGAGACCCAGTACTTC CASSLGTGGETQYF - TRBJ2-5 TRBV7-9 TRBD1
TGTGCCAGTAGTATCCCGGTATTCGTCGCGCTTGGGGCTGGAAACACCATATATTTT CASSIPVFVALGAGNTIYF - TRBJ1-3 TRBV19 -
TGTGCCAGCAGTTTGAGTGGACAGGGATACAATGAGCAGTTCTTC CASSLSGQGYNEQFF - TRBJ2-1 TRBV28 TRBD1
TGTGCCAGCAGTTACTCTCGGGGGGATCGGCAGTACTTC CASSYSRGDRQYF - TRBJ2-7 TRBV6-6 TRBD2
TGTGCCAGCAGATTAGAATCGGGGGGTGGGTCTCAGCCCCAGCATTTT CASRLESGGGSQPQHF - TRBJ1-5 TRBV7-2 -
TGTGCCTGGAGTAGGGTTAGCACAGATACGCAGTATTTT CAWSRVSTDTQYF once TRBJ2-3 TRBV30 -
TGCGCCAGCAGTCCTGGGACAGGGGCTTATTACGAGCAGTACTTC CASSPGTGAYYEQYF - TRBJ2-7 TRBV4-3 TRBD1
TGTGCCAGCAGCCCCAGGGGGACAGTTATCTCCTACGAGCAGTACTTC CASSPRGTVISYEQYF - TRBJ2-7 TRBV2 TRBD1
TGTGCCAGCAGATCGGGACAGGGCTACGAGCAGTACTTC CASRSGQGYEQYF - TRBJ2-7 TRBV28 TRBD1
TGTGCCAGCAGTGGCCCGCGACAGGCCCGTATCTCCTATGGCTACACCTTC CASSGPRQARISYGYTF few TRBJ1-2 TRBV6-1 -
TGTGCCAGCAGCTTTTTGGGGAAGTACCAAGAGACCCAGTACTTC CASSFLGKYQETQYF - TRBJ2-5 TRBV5-4 -
TGTGCCAGCAGCTCCGGGACTAGCGGGGCCTACGAGCAGTACTTC CASSSGTSGAYEQYF - TRBJ2-7 TRBV7-9 TRBD2
TGTGCCAGTAGTATAGCGAGGCGGAGGGGGGATGATAGCAATCAGCCCCAGCATTTT CASSIARRRGDDSNQPQHF few TRBJ1-5 TRBV19 -
TGTGCCAGCAGCTTAGGTTGGGGGAGCTCCTATAATTCACCCCTCCACTTT CASSLGWGSSYNSPLHF - TRBJ1-6 TRBV13 -
TGCAGTGCTAGTGAGAGCCCGGGGGTGAACACTGAAGCTTTCTTT CSASESPGVNTEAFF - TRBJ1-1 TRBV20-1 -
TGTGCCAGTAGTCCGACAAGACAGAACGAGCAGTACTTC CASSPTRQNEQYF - TRBJ2-7 TRBV19 -
TGTGCCAGTAGTATCCCCATTGGAGGGGCCACCGGGGAGCTGTTTTTT CASSIPIGGATGELFF - TRBJ2-2 TRBV19 -
TGTGCCAGTGGCGGGAGGTCTAATGAAAAACTGTTTTTT CASGGRSNEKLFF - TRBJ1-4 TRBV27 -
TGTGCCAGCACCATACGTCCAGGGGTGGGCTATGGCTACACCTTC CASTIRPGVGYGYTF - TRBJ1-2 TRBV6-5 -
TGTGCCAGCAGCTACGGTCCCGGGGTCGAGCAGTACTTC CASSYGPGVEQYF - TRBJ2-7 TRBV11-2 -
TGTGCCAGCAGCTTTGGTGGGGAGACCCAGTACTTC CASSFGGETQYF - TRBJ2-5 TRBV11-2 -
TGCAGCGTGGCAGGGGGCTACGAGCAGTACTTC CSVAGGYEQYF - TRBJ2-7 TRBV29-1 TRBD1
TGTGCCAGCAGCGGACCTCAAGAGACCCAGTACTTC CASSGPQETQYF - TRBJ2-5 TRBV12-3/TRBV12-4 -
TGTGCCAGCAGTCCGTCAGGGAACTATGGCTACACCTTC CASSPSGNYGYTF - TRBJ1-2 TRBV6-2/TRBV6-3 -
TGTGCCAGCAGTTCCGGGACAACCTCCTACGAGCAGTACTTC CASSSGTTSYEQYF - TRBJ2-7 TRBV27 -
TGTGCCAGCAGCGGTTTTAGGGGCGGGAAAAACATTCAGTACTTC CASSGFRGGKNIQYF - TRBJ2-4 TRBV12-1 -
TGTGCCAGCAGTACAGGGGCCGGCGATACGCAGTATTTT CASSTGAGDTQYF - TRBJ2-3 TRBV27 TRBD1
TGTGCCAGTAGTCGATCGACAGGGGGCGTCGGCTACACCTTC CASSRSTGGVGYTF - TRBJ1-2 TRBV19 TRBD1
TGTGCCAGCAGCTTAGCCTGGGGAGATGAGCAGTTCTTC CASSLAWGDEQFF - TRBJ2-1 TRBV7-9 -
TGTGCCAGCAGTTTAACCCGGACAGATACGCAGTATTTT CASSLTRTDTQYF - TRBJ2-3 TRBV12-3/TRBV12-4 -
TGTGCCTGGACAACTGATAGCACTGAAGCTTTCTTT CAWTTDSTEAFF - TRBJ1-1 TRBV30 -
TGTGCCAGCAGCGACCCTCTCCTCCTGGGGGGGGTTGGCTACACCTTC CASSDPLLLGGVGYTF - TRBJ1-2 TRBV9 -
TGTGCCAGCGCGTTCCCCCACGCAGATACGCAGTATTTT CASAFPHADTQYF - TRBJ2-3 TRBV19 -
TGCAGCGTTGACCAGACCACCTACAATGAGCAGTTCTTC CSVDQTTYNEQFF - TRBJ2-1 TRBV29-1 -
TGTGCCAGCAGTTACTCGGAACTACACCCGAACACTGAAGCTTTCTTT CASSYSELHPNTEAFF - TRBJ1-1 TRBV6-5 -
TGTGCCACCAGCCGACGCCGGGATAATCAGCCCCAGCATTTT CATSRRRDNQPQHF - TRBJ1-5 TRBV15 -
TGTGCCAGCAGTTTAATCTACACCGGGGAGCTGTTTTTT CASSLIYTGELFF - TRBJ2-2 TRBV27 -
TGTGCCAGCAGTGAATTTGAGGGGGCTCAGCTGCTCTACGAGCAGTACTTC CASSEFEGAQLLYEQYF - TRBJ2-7 TRBV6-1 TRBD1
TGCGCCAGCAGTGCGGGGACAGGGACTGAAGCTTTCTTT CASSAGTGTEAFF - TRBJ1-1 TRBV10-1 TRBD1